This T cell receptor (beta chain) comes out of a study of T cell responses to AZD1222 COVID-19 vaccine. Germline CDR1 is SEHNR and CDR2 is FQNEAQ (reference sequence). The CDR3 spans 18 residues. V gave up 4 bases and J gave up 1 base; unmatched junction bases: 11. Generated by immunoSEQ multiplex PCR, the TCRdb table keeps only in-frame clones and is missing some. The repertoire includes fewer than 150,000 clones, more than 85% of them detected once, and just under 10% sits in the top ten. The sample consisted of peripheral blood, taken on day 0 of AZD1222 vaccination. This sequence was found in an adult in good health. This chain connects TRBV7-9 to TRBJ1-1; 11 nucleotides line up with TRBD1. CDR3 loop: CASSSGTGGSVGNTEAFF. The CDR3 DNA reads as TGTGCCAGCAGCTCCGGGACAGGGGGTTCGGTCGGGAACACTGAAGCTTTCTTT.